What follows are 22 T cell receptor beta chains derived from one specimen sequenced in a study of OX40 agonist ivuxolimab in advanced cancers. Only in-frame clones appear in the TCRdb table, and some are missing; sequencing was by immunoSEQ multiplex PCR. The sample lists 75,000 to 100,000 clones; roughly 90% were seen once. Sequences were derived from CD4+ or CD8+ T cells sorted from blood, sampled in a trial of the OX40 agonist ivuxolimab. These receptors were obtained from an adult with an advanced solid tumor such as melanoma, head and neck, liver or kidney cancer.

The chain has TRBV29-1 and TRBJ2-1, with D perhaps TRBD2 (5 bases). The V gene's germline CDR1 is SQVTM and CDR2 ANQGSEA. This CDR3 has 11 amino acids. Deletions cut 6 bases from V and 5 bases from J, with 8 bases between. This CDR3 reads CSVASNNEQFF. In DNA form, the CDR3 reads TGCAGCGTGGCTAGCAACAATGAGCAGTTCTTC.

This clone was seen just once. The chain joins TRBV4-1 to TRBJ1-4; tentative D call: TRBD1 (6 bases). Looked up from germline, CDR1 is MGHRA and CDR2 is YSYEKL. Deletions cut 2 bases from V and 8 bases from J, with 15 bases between. The CDR3 length is 15 residues. This chain's CDR3 is CASSQIGGNGEKLFF. CDR3 DNA: TGCGCCAGCAGCCAAATAGGGGGTAACGGGGAAAAACTGTTTTTT.

The V and J genes are TRBV7-3 and TRBJ2-5; TRBD1 matches at 8 bases. With 5 bases clipped from V and 2 bases from J, the junction kept 7 bases outside the gene matches. This CDR3 comprises 15 residues. Germline loops: CDR1 SGHTA, CDR2 FQGTGA. CDR3 loop: CASSVPGGRQETQYF. The CDR3 bases are TGTGCCAGCAGCGTCCCAGGGGGCCGGCAAGAGACCCAGTACTTC.

V gene TRBV27 combines with J gene TRBJ1-1, with 8 bases fitting TRBD1. Germline CDR1 and CDR2: MNHEY and SMNVEV (reference sequence). There are 14 residues in the CDR3. After removal of 5 bases from V and 5 bases from J, the junction contained 7 bases not matched to a gene. The CDR3 reads CASSPGTGMTEAFF. As DNA, the CDR3 is TGTGCCAGCAGTCCCGGGACAGGAATGACTGAAGCTTTCTTT.

This CDR3 is CASRGDSNEQFF. As DNA, the CDR3 is TGCGCCAGCAGGGGTGACAGCAATGAGCAGTTCTTC. The chain recombines TRBV5-1 with TRBJ2-1; possibly TRBD1 for D (5 bases). The V end was cut by 5 bases, the J end by 6 bases, with 9 bases between. This CDR3 is built from 12 residues. Germline V gene data show CDR1 as SGHRS and CDR2 as YFSETQ.

V usage is TRBV9 and J usage is TRBJ2-7; either TRBD1 or TRBD2 may supply D (5 bases each). The CDR3 runs to 14 residues. Germline V CDR1 and CDR2: SGDLS, YYNGEE. With 2 bases removed from V and 2 bases from J, the gap between germline ends came to 11 bases. CDR3: CASSVGTDAYEQYF. In DNA form, the CDR3 reads TGTGCCAGCAGCGTCGGGACCGACGCCTACGAGCAGTACTTC.

A note on this clone: The junction departs from the called germline gene at one end, perhaps through a read error. This rearrangement joins TRBV10-1 to TRBJ2-2, with 10 bases fitting TRBD2. CDR1 and CDR2 (germline): WNHNN, SYGVQD (reference sequence). The CDR3 length is 20 residues. Written as DNA, the CDR3 is TGCGCTAGCAGTGCGGCGCTAGCGGGAGACCCTCTCCGAGGAACCGGGGAGCTGTTTTTT. Protein product: CASSAALAGDPLRGTGELFF.

This clone was seen only once. V gene TRBV21-1 combines with J gene TRBJ2-3; the table calls TRBD1, which could not be checked here. TRBV21-1 is given as a pseudogene. The CDR3 has 16 amino acids. The CDR3 nucleotides read TGTGCCAGCAGCAAAGGTGCGGGACAGGGGATAGATACGCAGTATTTT. As protein: CASSKGAGQGIDTQYF.

The CDR3 is CASSWRDRSSYEQYF. For the CDR3, the DNA is TGTGCCAGCAGCTGGCGGGACCGAAGCTCCTACGAGCAGTACTTC. This chain connects TRBV7-8 to TRBJ2-7, with D possibly being TRBD2 (6 bases). V lost 4 bases and J 0 bases, leaving 13 bases between the germline ends. The CDR3 totals 15 residues. CDR1 is SGHVS and CDR2 is FQNEAQ in the germline V gene. The full variable domain, rest sourced from reference TRBV7-8 and TRBJ2-7, is GAGVSQSPRYKVAKRGQDVALRCDPISGHVSLFWYQQALGQGPEFLTYFQNEAQLDKSGLPSDRFFAERPEGSVSTLKIQRTQQEDSAVYLCASSWRDRSSYEQYFGPGTRLTVT.

The V call is TRBV19, the J call TRBJ1-1, with no clear D. The CDR3 is made up of 13 amino acids. Between the trimmed V and J ends, which lost 8 bases and 5 bases, there was a span of 15 bases. Per germline, CDR1 LNHDA and CDR2 SQIVND (reference sequence). The CDR3: CASGHGLGTEAFF. As DNA, the CDR3 is TGTGCCAGTGGTCATGGCCTGGGGACTGAAGCTTTCTTT.

V gene TRBV18 combines with J gene TRBJ2-2; maybe TRBD2 (6 bases). Trimming stripped 2 bases from V and 1 base from J, with 14 bases between. Looked up from germline, CDR1 is KGHSH and CDR2 is LQKENI. The CDR3 runs to 17 residues. This CDR3 is CASSPGGLNKNTGELFF. The CDR3 nucleotides are TGTGCCAGCTCACCAGGGGGACTGAACAAGAACACCGGGGAGCTGTTTTTT. Combining the CDR3 with reference TRBV18 and TRBJ2-2 gives the whole variable domain NAGVMQNPRHLVRRRGQEARLRCSPMKGHSHVYWYRQLPEEGLKFMVYLQKENIIDESGMPKERFSAEFPKEGPSILRIQQVVRGDSAAYFCASSPGGLNKNTGELFFGEGSRLTVL.

The J gene is TRBJ2-2, the V gene TRBV7-3; perhaps TRBD2 as D (6 bases). The CDR3 loop spans 12 amino acids. Trimming pared 7 bases from V and 8 bases from J, leaving 11 bases between. Looked up from germline, CDR1 is SGHTA and CDR2 is FQGTGA. CDR3 nucleotides: TGTGCCAGCATGACTAGGCGTGGGGAGCTGTTTTTT. Its translation: CASMTRRGELFF.

The sample holds one count of this clone. The CDR3 region has the DNA TGTGCCAGTTACGAAGGGGGAGATACGCAGTATTTT. Translating gives CASYEGGDTQYF. This chain connects TRBV11-2 to TRBJ2-3, with D tentatively TRBD1 (6 bases). CDR1 and CDR2 (germline): SGHAT, FQNNGV. The V and J ends lost 9 bases and 5 bases respectively, with 12 bases between them. This CDR3 is 12 amino acids long.

V is TRBV7-3 and J is TRBJ2-5; the D is unclear. The germline V gene encodes CDR1 SGHTA and CDR2 FQGTGA. The CDR3 has 14 residues. Trimming pared 5 bases from V and 0 bases from J, leaving 10 bases between. The CDR3 region has the DNA TGTGCCAGCAGCATTGACGCCAACCAAGAGACCCAGTACTTC. It is translated as CASSIDANQETQYF.

This chain links TRBV12-5 with TRBJ1-2; D is perhaps TRBD1 (6 bases). Germline CDR1 reads LGHNT; CDR2 reads FRNRAP. The germline V and J ends were trimmed by 0 bases and 2 bases, with 13 bases remaining between them. This CDR3 has 16 amino acids. CDR3 DNA sequence: TGTGCTAGTGGTTTGGTACCAGGGGACGCGAACTATGGCTACACCTTC. Residues: CASGLVPGDANYGYTF.

This chain uses TRBV6-1 with TRBJ2-7; 7 bases match TRBD1. The CDR3 has 11 residues. The trim removed 7 bases at V and 6 bases at J, leaving 3 bases unmatched. Germline assignment: CDR1 MNHNS and CDR2 SASEGT. The CDR3 here is CASTTGTEQYF. The DNA of the CDR3 is TGTGCCAGCACGACAGGGACCGAGCAGTACTTC.

The CDR3 sequence is CAWITPRGVTEAFF. CDR3 sequence (DNA): TGTGCCTGGATCACGCCTCGGGGGGTCACTGAAGCTTTCTTT. The chain links TRBV30 to TRBJ1-1; a weak D match, TRBD1 (5 bases). The CDR3 spans 14 residues. Germline values: CDR1 GTSNPN, CDR2 SVGIG (reference sequence). The germline V and J ends were trimmed by 4 bases and 4 bases, with 16 bases remaining between them.

The V gene is TRBV25-1, the J gene TRBJ2-7; D could derive from TRBD1 or TRBD2 (5 bases each). The CDR3 is made up of 14 amino acids. Germline V CDR1 and CDR2: MGHDK, SYGVNS. Trimming pared 6 bases from V and 2 bases from J, leaving 14 bases between. CDR3 protein: CASSVGTGPYEQYF. The CDR3 DNA sequence: TGTGCCAGCAGCGTTGGGACGGGCCCCTACGAGCAGTACTTC.

The gene calls are TRBV5-1 and TRBJ2-7; 7 positions match TRBD1. The CDR3 contains 15 residues. CDR1 is SGHRS, CDR2 YFSETQ, per germline. Trimming removed 0 bases from V and 5 bases from J; junction bases left unmatched: 8. CDR3 sequence: CASSLERQGKDEQYF. In nucleotides, the CDR3 is TGCGCCAGCAGCTTGGAGAGACAGGGTAAGGACGAGCAGTACTTC.

The rearrangement uses TRBV2 and TRBJ1-1; D is ambiguous. Germline V gene lookup returns CDR1 SNHLY and CDR2 FYNNEI. Trimming removed 4 bases from V and 1 base from J, with 19 bases in between. The length of the CDR3 is 17 residues. The CDR3 nucleotides read TGTGCCAGCAGTGCCCTTCATGGGGTTGCCGCGAACACTGAAGCTTTCTTT. It yields the protein CASSALHGVAANTEAFF.

The V gene is TRBV6-1, the J gene TRBJ2-5; the D gene is possibly TRBD2 (6 bases). The DNA end is a closer match to TRBJ2-7, so the J assignment may be wrong. The CDR3 contains 15 residues. The germline CDR1 and CDR2 sequences are MNHNS and SASEGT. The CDR3, as DNA: TGTGCCAGCAGTCGGACTACCCGAACGGCCTACGAGCAGTACTTC. Protein product: CASSRTTRTAYEQYF.

This clone has just one count. The chain uses TRBV28 and TRBJ1-1, with 7 bases lining up with TRBD1. This CDR3 has 15 amino acids. Germline assignment: CDR1 MDHEN and CDR2 SYDVKM. The ends lost 3 bases at V and 0 bases at J; junction bases unmatched: 4. The CDR3 region has the DNA TGTGCCAGCAGTTTTCGGCAGGGGGTGAACACTGAAGCTTTCTTT. This translates into CASSFRQGVNTEAFF.